The clone carrying this T cell receptor beta chain was detected ten times or more. The CDR3 runs to 14 residues. Germline V gene sequence: CDR1 SEHNR, CDR2 FQNEAQ (reference sequence). Trimming cost V 3 bases and J 6 bases, with 14 bases left between them. This sample stems from a study of read filtering for tumor transcriptome and immune sequencing. From 350 to 500 ng of RNA, a library with molecular barcoded alpha/delta and beta/gamma adaptors was made. TCRdb re-derived calls from the reads in MiXCR, one entry per CDR3 protein. The sample lists some 130,000 distinct CDR3 sequences, 13% occurring once.

The rearrangement links TRBV7-9 to TRBJ1-2; D is ambiguous. What was sequenced was a population of CD138-negative cells sorted from bone marrow. The clonotype was recovered from a donor at least 40 years old with multiple myeloma. CDR3 protein: CASSFGPKEDGYTF. The CDR3 DNA follows: TGTGCCAGCAGCTTCGGGCCAAAGGAGGATGGCTACACCTTC.